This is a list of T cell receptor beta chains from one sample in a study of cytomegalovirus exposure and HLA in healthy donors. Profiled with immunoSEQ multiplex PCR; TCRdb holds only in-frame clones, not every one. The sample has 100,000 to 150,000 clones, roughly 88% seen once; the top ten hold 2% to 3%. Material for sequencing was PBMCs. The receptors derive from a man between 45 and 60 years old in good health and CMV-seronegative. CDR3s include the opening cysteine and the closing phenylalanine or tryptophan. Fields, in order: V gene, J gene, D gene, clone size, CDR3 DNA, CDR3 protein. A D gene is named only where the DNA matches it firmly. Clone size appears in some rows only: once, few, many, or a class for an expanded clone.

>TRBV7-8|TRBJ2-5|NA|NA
TGTGCCAGCAGCTCAGCATGGCTCCAAGAGACCCAGTACTTC
CASSSAWLQETQYF
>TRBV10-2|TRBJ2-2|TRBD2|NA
TGCGCCAGCAGATTTAGCGGGGGGTCCGGGGAGCTGTTTTTT
CASRFSGGSGELFF
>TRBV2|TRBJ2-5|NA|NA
TGTGCCAGTTCGCCGGGATTTAAAGAGACCCAGTACTTC
CASSPGFKETQYF
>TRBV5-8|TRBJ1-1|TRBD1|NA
TGTGCCAGCAGCTCGGGGACAGGGTTAAAGTCTGAAGCTTTCTTT
CASSSGTGLKSEAFF
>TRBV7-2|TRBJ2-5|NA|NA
TGTGCCAGCAGCTTGCCCGGCAGGGCGCCAGAGACCCAGTACTTC
CASSLPGRAPETQYF
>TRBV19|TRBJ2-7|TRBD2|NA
TGTGCCAGTAGTACCGTAGGGACTAGCGGGGCGATAACCTACGAGCAGTACTTC
CASSTVGTSGAITYEQYF
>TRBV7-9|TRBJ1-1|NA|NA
TGTGCCAGCAGCCCATGGAGCGAAAGCAGTGAAGCTTTCTTT
CASSPWSESSEAFF
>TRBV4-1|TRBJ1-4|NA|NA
TGCGCCAGCAGCCAGGCGGGCGGGACTAATGAAAAACTGTTTTTT
CASSQAGGTNEKLFF
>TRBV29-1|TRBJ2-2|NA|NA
TGCAGCGCACGTGGCGACAGAACCGACACCGGGGAGCTGTTTTTT
CSARGDRTDTGELFF
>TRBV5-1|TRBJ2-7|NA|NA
TGCGCCAGCAGCTTGGGTAGCTCCTACGAGCAGTACTTC
CASSLGSSYEQYF
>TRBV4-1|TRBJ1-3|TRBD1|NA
TGCGCCAGCAGCCAAGATACTACGGGACAGCTTGGAAACACCATATATTTT
CASSQDTTGQLGNTIYF
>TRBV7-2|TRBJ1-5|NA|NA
TGTGCCAGCAGCTTAGTAGGAGTTGGCAACCAGCCCCAGCATTTT
CASSLVGVGNQPQHF
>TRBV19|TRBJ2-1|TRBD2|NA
TGTGCCAGTAGTATTGGGCTAGCGGGGGTTCTGTTCTTC
CASSIGLAGVLFF
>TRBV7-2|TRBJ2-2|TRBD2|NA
TGTGCCAGCAGCTTAGGGGGGCTAGCGGGGGAGCTAACCGGGGAGCTGTTTTTT
CASSLGGLAGELTGELFF
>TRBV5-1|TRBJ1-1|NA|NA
TGCGCCAGCAGCTTGCTGGACAGTAGGAACACTGAAGCTTTCTTT
CASSLLDSRNTEAFF
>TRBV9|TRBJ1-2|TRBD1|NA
TGTGCCAGCAGCGGGGGGACAGGTCGGGATGGCTACACCTTC
CASSGGTGRDGYTF
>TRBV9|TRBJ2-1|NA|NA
TGTGCCAGCAGCGTTCTGACCGGGGACTACAATGAGCAGTTCTTC
CASSVLTGDYNEQFF
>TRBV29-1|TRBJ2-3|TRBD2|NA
TGCAGCGCGGGGGGGGGTAGCACAGATACGCAGTATTTT
CSAGGGSTDTQYF
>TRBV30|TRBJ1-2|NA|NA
TGTGCCTGGACCGGTCGGATCGGGTATGGCTACACCTTC
CAWTGRIGYGYTF
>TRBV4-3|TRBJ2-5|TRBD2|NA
TGCGCCAGCAGCCAAGATAGAGTAGCGGGGGGCCGGGGAGAGACCCAGTACTTC
CASSQDRVAGGRGETQYF
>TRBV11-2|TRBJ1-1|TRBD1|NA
TGTGCCAGCAGCACATTACAGGGGCGGGGCACTGAAGCTTTCTTT
CASSTLQGRGTEAFF
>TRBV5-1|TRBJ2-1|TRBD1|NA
TGCGCCAGCGGGGACAGGGCCTGGAATGAGCAGTTCTTC
CASGDRAWNEQFF
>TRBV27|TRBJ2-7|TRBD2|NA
TGTGCCAGCAGTTCGCCCAGCGGGGGGGGAATTTACGAGCAGTACTTC
CASSSPSGGGIYEQYF
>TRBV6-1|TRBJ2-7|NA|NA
TGTGCCAGCAGCCCCGGGACACTCCGATCCTACGAGCAGTACTTC
CASSPGTLRSYEQYF
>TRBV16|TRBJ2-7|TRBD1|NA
TGTGCCAGCAGCCAATCTAGAGTCTCCAGGGGACAGGGGGCCCACGAGCAGTACTTC
CASSQSRVSRGQGAHEQYF
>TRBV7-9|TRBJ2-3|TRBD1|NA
TGTGCCAGCAGCTCGATCAGGGGGACAGATACGCAGTATTTT
CASSSIRGTDTQYF
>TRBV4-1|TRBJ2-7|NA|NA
TGCGCCAGCAGCCAAACAGGGACCTACGAGCAGTACTTC
CASSQTGTYEQYF
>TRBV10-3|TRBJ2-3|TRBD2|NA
TGTGCCATCAGACAGACTAGCGGCACAGATACGCAGTATTTT
CAIRQTSGTDTQYF
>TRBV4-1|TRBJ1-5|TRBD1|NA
TGCGCCAGCAGCCAAGTTATGGGTCTTCCGGGACAGGGGAACAATCAGCCCCAGCATTTT
CASSQVMGLPGQGNNQPQHF
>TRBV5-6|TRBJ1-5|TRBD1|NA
TGTGCCAGCAGCCATGAGGACAGGGGTCGGTGTTATCAGCCCCAGCATTTT
CASSHEDRGRCYQPQHF
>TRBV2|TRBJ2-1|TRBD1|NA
TGTGCCAGCAGTGGGGACAGGGGGCTCTACAATGAGCAGTTCTTC
CASSGDRGLYNEQFF
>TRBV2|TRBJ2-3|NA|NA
TGTGCCAGCACCAGCGGCCAGCCCGGAGGTACGCAGTATTTT
CASTSGQPGGTQYF
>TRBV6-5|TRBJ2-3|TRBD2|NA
TGTGCCAGCAGTTTATCGGGGGGGCTCACAGATACGCAGTATTTT
CASSLSGGLTDTQYF
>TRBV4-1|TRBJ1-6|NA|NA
TGCGCCAGCAGCCAAGACGTCAGGGGCTCCTATAATTCACCCCTCCACTTT
CASSQDVRGSYNSPLHF
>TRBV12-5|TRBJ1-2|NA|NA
TGTGCTAGTGGTAACAACAGGGTTGTCTACACCTTC
CASGNNRVVYTF
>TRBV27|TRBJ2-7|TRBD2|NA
TGTGCCAGCAGCAAGACTAGCGGGGAGTACGTCGAGCAGTACTTC
CASSKTSGEYVEQYF
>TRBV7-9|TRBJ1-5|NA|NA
TGTGCCAGCAGCTTCGGTAGCAATCAGCCCCAGCATTTT
CASSFGSNQPQHF
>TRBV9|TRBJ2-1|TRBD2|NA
TGTGCCAGCAGCGTAGTGTCCCTGGGACTAGCGGTGAATGAGCAGTTCTTC
CASSVVSLGLAVNEQFF
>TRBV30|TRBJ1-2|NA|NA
TGTGCCTGGAATGGGGGGTCCGGAGGTGGCTACACCTTC
CAWNGGSGGGYTF
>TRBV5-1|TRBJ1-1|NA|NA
TGCGCCAGCAGGTCTACAGGGCAAGCTCCCAACACTGAAGCTTTCTTT
CASRSTGQAPNTEAFF
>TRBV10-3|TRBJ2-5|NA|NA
TGTGCCATCAGTGAAACCCGCGGAGAGACCCAGTACTTC
CAISETRGETQYF
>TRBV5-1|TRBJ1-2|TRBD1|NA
TGCGCCAGCAGCCAAAACAGGGGTGGCGGCTACACCTTC
CASSQNRGGGYTF
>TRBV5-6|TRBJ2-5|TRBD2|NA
TGTGCCAGCAGCTTGTTCTTGCGGGGGGGCCAATTAAGGAAGACCCAGTACTTC
CASSLFLRGGQLRKTQYF
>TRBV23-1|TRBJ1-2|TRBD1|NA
TGCGCCAGCAGTCAATATAGGGACAGGGGACGACTCTATGGCTACACCTTC
CASSQYRDRGRLYGYTF
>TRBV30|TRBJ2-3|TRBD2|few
TGTGCCTGGAGTGTACCGGGGGGGTCAGATACGCAGTATTTT
CAWSVPGGSDTQYF
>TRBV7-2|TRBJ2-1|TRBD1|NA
TGTGCCAGCACAGCACAGGGGGCCTACAATGAGCAGTTCTTC
CASTAQGAYNEQFF
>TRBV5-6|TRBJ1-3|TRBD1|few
TGTGCCAGCACCGGGACAGGGGGTTTTTCTGGAAACACCATATATTTT
CASTGTGGFSGNTIYF
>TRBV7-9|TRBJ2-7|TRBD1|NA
TGTGCCAGCAGCTCGTGGACAGGGAGGTCCTACGAGCAGTACTTC
CASSSWTGRSYEQYF
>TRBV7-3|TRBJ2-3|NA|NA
TGTGCCAGCAGCCCAAGGGGGGGTGGTCGAAATACGCAGTATTTT
CASSPRGGGRNTQYF